Following are 5 T cell receptor beta chains from one sample sequenced in a study of T cells in localized non-small cell lung cancer. Sequenced by immunoSEQ multiplex PCR; TCRdb stores in-frame clones only, minus some. The sample lists approximately 32,000 clones; over 75% were seen once. The source was peripheral blood, collected before any cancer treatment. The receptors were gathered from a male donor at least 60 years old with stage III squamous cell lung carcinoma.

The chain has TRBV6-5 and TRBJ2-2, with 7 bases identical to TRBD2. Germline V lookup: CDR1 MNHEY, CDR2 SVGAGI. The CDR3 length is 14 residues. The ends lost 7 bases at V and 7 bases at J; junction bases unmatched: 9. CDR3 coding DNA: TGTGCCAGCATTGACGCGGGGGAAGGCGGGGAGCTGTTTTTT. This encodes CASIDAGEGGELFF.

This chain uses TRBV5-5 with TRBJ1-2; tentative D call: TRBD1 (6 bases). Trimming shortened V by 2 bases and J by 0 bases, and 8 bases separated the two germline ends. The germline CDR1 and CDR2 sequences are SGHKS and YYEKEE (reference sequence). The CDR3 contains 14 residues. The CDR3 here is CASSLRGSNYGYTF. The CDR3, as DNA: TGTGCCAGCAGCTTAAGGGGGTCTAACTATGGCTACACCTTC. The full variable domain, its missing parts supplied by reference TRBV5-5 and TRBJ1-2, is DAGVTQSPTHLIKTRGQQVTLRCSPISGHKSVSWYQQVLGQGPQFIFQYYEKEERGRGNFPDRFSARQFPNYSSELNVNALLLGDSALYLCASSLRGSNYGYTFGSGTRLTVV.

The chain couples TRBV11-2 to TRBJ1-6; tentatively, D is TRBD1 (6 bases). The CDR3 is 17 amino acids. Germline V gene sequence: CDR1 SGHAT, CDR2 FQNNGV. Trimming pared 2 bases from V and 0 bases from J, leaving 11 bases between. The CDR3 loop reads CASSLLGASSYNSPLHF. In DNA form, the CDR3 reads TGTGCCAGCAGCTTATTGGGGGCAAGCTCCTATAATTCACCCCTCCACTTT. Complete variable domain (other parts from reference TRBV11-2 and TRBJ1-6): EAGVAQSPRYKIIEKRQSVAFWCNPISGHATLYWYQQILGQGPKLLIQFQNNGVVDDSQLPKDRFSAERLKGVDSTLKIQPAKLEDSAVYLCASSLLGASSYNSPLHFGNGTRLTVT.

The chain employs TRBV5-6 and TRBJ1-2; TRBD1 aligns across 8 bases. The CDR3 totals 14 residues. After removal of 0 bases from V and 6 bases from J, the junction contained 4 bases not matched to a gene. Germline loops: CDR1 SGHDT, CDR2 YYEEEE. The CDR3 here is CASSLETGEDGYTF. The CDR3 nucleotides are TGTGCCAGCAGCTTGGAGACAGGGGAGGATGGCTACACCTTC.

This clone came up once. This chain links TRBV9 with TRBJ2-2, with 8 bases aligning to TRBD1. The germline gives CDR1 SGDLS, CDR2 YYNGEE. The length of the CDR3 is 16 residues. Losses at the gene ends were 4 bases for V and 4 bases for J; bases not matched to a gene: 9. CDR3 in DNA: TGTGCCAGCAGCCCCCGACAGGGGAAAATCACCGGGGAGCTGTTTTTT. Its protein is CASSPRQGKITGELFF.